This record covers a single T cell receptor beta chain. What it binds is not known. The data belong to a study of cytomegalovirus exposure and HLA in healthy donors. Whole-study results and caveats: Associated with cytomegalovirus, according to the listing, were 150 to 200 TCR beta chains. The study carried out a later analysis of TCR beta sequences. It associated some 17,000 of them with specific HLA alleles at a false discovery rate of 0.05.

PCR amplification relied on 60 Vbeta primers (plus 13 Jbeta primers). Here immunoSEQ multiplex PCR was the method, and the copy in TCRdb shows in-frame clones only, minus some. The sample lists 150,000 to 250,000 clones, 75% to 85% seen once, with approximately 6.5% in the top ten. The sequencing input was PBMCs. The clonotype originates from a woman between 45 and 65 years old in good health and CMV-seropositive.

CDR3 loop: CSAQDAYEQYF. In DNA, the CDR3 is TGCAGTGCCCAGGATGCCTACGAGCAGTACTTC. The J gene is TRBJ2-7, the V gene TRBV20-1; D is unresolved. With 6 bases removed from V and 2 bases from J, the gap between germline ends came to 8 bases. Germline V gene lookup returns CDR1 DFQATT and CDR2 SNEGSKA (reference sequence). This CDR3 comprises 11 residues.